This TCR beta chain was sequenced in a study of tumor-infiltrating lymphocytes in oesophageal squamous cell carcinoma (dated by TCRdb to 2016 to 2018). Library preparation employed PCR. TCRdb names Illumina HiSeq 2000 as the instrument used. TCRdb reran the public reads through fastp at Q25 and MiXCR, keeping productive beta chains. Each entry is one CDR3 protein sequence, shown with its most common DNA and genes. The sample table holds about 17,000 distinct CDR3 sequences, of which around 50% were seen once. 44% of the sample comes from the top ten. This clonotype is termed medium-sized (0.01 to 0.1%). This clone's antigen is unknown. It has no much larger one-base neighbor in the sample; base qualities were not kept. Via the germline V gene, CDR1 is SGHAT and CDR2 FQNNGV. The germline V end is reduced by 6 bases and the J end by 8 bases; junction bases left unmatched: 9. From cysteine to phenylalanine, the CDR3 is 14 amino acids long. Just the 42-base CDR3 DNA is kept, in frame starting at base 1.

The receptor was derived from a female donor with esophageal squamous cell carcinoma. The chain was built from TRBV11-2 and TRBJ2-1; 8 central nucleotides agree with TRBD2. Material: normal esophageal tissue next to the tumor. The base sequence is TGTGCCAGCAGTACCGGGGGGGCTGGGGATGAGCAGTTCTTC. Its product reads: CASSTGGAGDEQFF.